One T cell receptor beta chain is described in this entry. What it binds is not known. This sample was taken from a study of synovial regulatory T cells in juvenile arthritis. Study-wide background: A few patients were therapy-naive; five to seven received methotrexate alone.

The iaTreg subset was defined as HLA-DR+ Treg cells. Patients were aged median approximately 10 years with disease lasting median around 7 years. Only in-frame clones appear in the TCRdb table, and some are missing; sequencing was by immunoSEQ multiplex PCR. Its table records 9,000 to 10,000 clones. Germline V gene sequence: CDR1 KGHSH, CDR2 LQKENI. This CDR3 has 13 residues. No DNA sequence is on record. Study-level points and caveats: Synovial Tregs shared more CDR3 sequences with iaTregs than other blood Tregs. Inflammation-associated Treg cells in blood had less TCR diversity than the remaining blood Treg cells.

The rearrangement joins TRBV18 to TRBJ1-2; TCRdb reports TRBD1, a call that lacks DNA to check it against. This TCR derives from a donor younger than 30 with juvenile idiopathic arthritis. Source material: Treg cells from blood. This sample's subset: HLA-DR+ inflammation-associated blood Treg cells. CDR3 residues: CASSPDSVYGYTF.